One TCR beta chain is described in this entry. The data stem from a study of blood T cell repertoires in COVID-19. Whole-study context: There were acute and convalescent COVID-19 samples, and they came from the United States, Italy and Spain. In each case, the material was cDNA or gDNA derived from T cells, B-cell-depleted T cells, or PBMCs.

In the source study's methods: Using reference gene primer amplification, nucleated cell counts were estimated. The table came from immunoSEQ multiplex PCR; TCRdb's copy has only in-frame clones and leaves some out. That table gives V, J and clone size, and the DNA gave D and trimming. This sample yields around 340,000 clones, of which roughly 87% are seen a single time; less than 5% belongs to the top ten. Seattle's enrolled individuals joined amid active infection and were then monitored longitudinally. This sequence was found in a woman aged 60 to 75 with COVID-19, enrolled during active disease. Material for sequencing was peripheral blood.

The CDR3: CASSHHSGNTIYF. The CDR3 DNA reads as TGCGCCAGCAGCCATCACTCTGGAAACACCATATATTTT. The chain combines TRBV4-1 with TRBJ1-3; D not certain. The germline V gene has CDR1 MGHRA and CDR2 YSYEKL. V lost 3 bases and J 0 bases, leaving 3 bases between the germline ends. CDR3 length: 13 residues.